The source of this T cell receptor beta chain is a study of blood T cells in healthy people across ages (dated by TCRdb to the mid-2010s). About the study as a whole: In model experiments, template switching captured about one uniquely barcoded TCR beta cDNA molecule for every two T cells. Using deep sequencing normalized with unique cDNA molecular identifiers, the study measured how TCR beta repertoire diversity changes with age. To avoid experimental bias, donors of different ages were spread randomly across the sequencing lanes. For two donors (one aged 18 to 30 and one aged 80 or older), the study analyzed two additional independent replicas of 1 million unique cDNA reads from the same blood draw. The donors were divided into four age groups: young (average around 16 years), middle-aged (about 41), aged (approximately 59) and long-lived (about 84). The study at large found these results: Bulk unsorted PBMC profiling prevented conclusive comparison of naive and antigen-experienced compartments. Compared with the aged group, the long-lived group had more naive CD4+ T cells, fewer expanded clones and increased TCR diversity, suggesting age selection. Estimates of total diversity based on one million sequenced T cells were regarded as lower bounds and as underestimates. As age increased, observed TCR beta diversity per million T cells dropped in a roughly linear way, and a significant reduction was already evident by age 40. Observed TCR beta diversity correlated strongly with the percentage of naive T cells measured by flow cytometry. The CMV infection status of donors was not known, potentially confounding age-related changes in expanded clonotypes.

The library was generated by 5' RACE. The instrument given in TCRdb is Illumina HiSeq 2500. A second PCR of roughly 7 to 11 cycles was performed with a sample-barcoded 5' primer and a J-beta primer mix. A unique molecular identifier was introduced onto each TCR beta cDNA molecule by a template-switch 5' adaptor carrying 12 random nucleotides. Each sample yielded at least 3 million CDR3-containing paired-end reads. First-strand cDNA synthesis was performed from all RNA using the Mint cDNA synthesis kit, with priming by a TRBC-specific oligonucleotide. After uracil-DNA glycosylase treatment, a first 18-cycle PCR used universal primers M1SS and BC2_uni_R on all cDNA. In the paper's pipeline: For normalization, 1 million high-quality reads, each with a distinct molecular identifier, were randomly selected from each sample. Reads with shared molecular identifiers were discarded instead of being binned into consensus sequences. MiTCR, run with a Q25 quality threshold and the strictest error-elimination algorithm, handled CDR3 identification, clonotype clustering and error correction. Lower-bound total TCR beta diversity was estimated with a nonparametric unseen species model using Euler transformation. TCRdb cleaned the public reads at Q25 with fastp, built clones with MiXCR and kept in-frame beta chains. Rows with one shared CDR3 protein collapse into an entry with the most common genes and DNA. The V and J calls here are based on TCRdb, not the publication. The sample contains around 600,000 distinct CDR3 sequences, more than 45% of them found a single time. About 26% of the sample comes from the top ten.

Turning to this clonotype: What this receptor recognizes is not known. Base qualities are not recorded, but no much larger clone differs from it by a single base.

Including the terminal cysteine and phenylalanine, the CDR3 comprises 14 residues. The only DNA kept is the CDR3, 42 bases in frame from the first base. From the germline V gene, CDR1 is SGHTA and CDR2 is FQGNSA. V lost 3 bases and J lost 6 bases, and the count of bases not matched to a germline gene is 2. Donors were 39 systemically healthy Caucasian individuals from Russia aged roughly 6 to 95 years. Around 10 milliliters of peripheral blood were collected from each donor into EDTA-treated Vacutainer tubes. Ficoll-Paque density-gradient centrifugation was used to isolate PBMCs, with at least 7 million obtained per sample. Total RNA, at least 5.5 micrograms per sample, was extracted from PBMCs with Trizol reagent. For every donor, an aliquot of PBMCs went through flow cytometry to measure the percentages of naive CD45RAhigh/CD27high T cells.

The receptor's source is a man older than 75 in good health. The sample comprised blood. The chain is made from TRBV7-2 and TRBJ1-4; 9 bases in between match TRBD1. CDR3 region: CASSLDRGYEKLFF. The DNA sequence is as follows: TGTGCCAGCAGCTTGGACAGGGGTTATGAAAAACTGTTTTTT.